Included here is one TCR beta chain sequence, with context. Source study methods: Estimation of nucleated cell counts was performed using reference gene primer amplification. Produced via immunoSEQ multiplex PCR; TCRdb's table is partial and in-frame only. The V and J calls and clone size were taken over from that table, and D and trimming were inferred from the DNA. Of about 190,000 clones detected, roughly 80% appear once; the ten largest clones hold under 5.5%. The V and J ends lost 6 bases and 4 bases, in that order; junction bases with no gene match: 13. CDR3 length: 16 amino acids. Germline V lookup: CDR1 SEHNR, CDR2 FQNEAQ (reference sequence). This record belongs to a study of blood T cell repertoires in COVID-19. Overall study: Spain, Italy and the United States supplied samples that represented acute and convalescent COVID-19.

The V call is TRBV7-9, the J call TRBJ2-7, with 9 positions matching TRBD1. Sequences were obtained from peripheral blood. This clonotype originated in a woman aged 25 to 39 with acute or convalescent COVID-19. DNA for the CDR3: TGTGCCAGCAGGGGCGGAGGGGGACAGGGCTATTACGAGCAGTACTTC. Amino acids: CASRGGGGQGYYEQYF.